A selection of T cell receptor beta chains follows, all from one sample in a study of graft-versus-host responses after intestinal transplantation. These TCRs are of unknown antigen specificity. Generated by immunoSEQ multiplex PCR, the TCRdb table keeps only in-frame clones and is missing some. The sample holds roughly 90,000 clones, about 91% seen once. The input for sequencing was unstimulated CD4+ T cells sorted from spleen or lymph node cells, taken before transplant. The source of these receptors is a human donor who was the organ donor for an intestinal transplant. CDR3s include the opening cysteine and the closing phenylalanine or tryptophan. The order of the fields is clone size, V gene, D gene, J gene, CDR3 protein, CDR3 DNA. The D gene is left open where the match is weak. The size field is filled for only some rows; it gives once, few, many or a size class.

>NA|TRBV28|NA|TRBJ1-6
CASRDPYRVPQLPLHF
TGTGCCAGCAGAGACCCATATCGGGTCCCGCAGTTACCCCTCCACTTT
>NA|TRBV5-1|NA|TRBJ1-1
CASSSTGNTEAFF
TGCGCCAGCAGCAGTACAGGGAACACTGAAGCTTTCTTT
>NA|TRBV5-1|NA|TRBJ2-7
CASVQGGSYEQYF
TGCGCCAGCGTTCAAGGCGGCTCCTACGAGCAGTACTTC
>few|TRBV2|TRBD1|TRBJ2-7
CASRTGGYEQYF
TGTGCCAGCAGGACAGGGGGCTACGAGCAGTACTTC
>few|TRBV27|TRBD1|TRBJ1-2
CASSPGQPNYGYTF
TGTGCCAGCAGCCCGGGACAGCCTAACTATGGCTACACCTTC
>NA|TRBV6-6|TRBD2|TRBJ2-3
CASRGTSGRADTQYF
TGTGCCAGCAGAGGGACTAGCGGGAGAGCAGATACGCAGTATTTT
>NA|TRBV5-4|TRBD2|TRBJ2-3
CASSSASGGTDTQYF
TGTGCCAGCAGCTCGGCTAGCGGGGGGACAGATACGCAGTATTTT
>NA|TRBV5-1|TRBD1|TRBJ1-2
CGGGGGQGANGYTF
TGCGGGGGGGGCGGAGGCCAGGGGGCGAATGGCTACACCTTC
>NA|TRBV7-6|NA|TRBJ1-1
CASSLDSRPMNTEAFF
TGTGCCAGCAGCTTAGACTCGCGGCCAATGAACACTGAAGCTTTCTTT
>NA|TRBV28|NA|TRBJ1-5
CASSPPGVRPQHF
TGTGCCAGCAGTCCCCCGGGGGTGCGGCCCCAGCATTTT
>NA|TRBV5-5|TRBD1|TRBJ1-5
CASSRTGSYSNQPQHF
TGTGCCAGCAGCCGGACAGGATCTTATAGCAATCAGCCCCAGCATTTT
>few|TRBV25-1|NA|TRBJ1-5
CASSDLGGTQPQHF
TGTGCCAGCAGTGATTTGGGAGGAACTCAGCCCCAGCATTTT
>NA|TRBV11-3|TRBD2|TRBJ2-1
CASSLLGTNYNEQFF
TGTGCCAGCAGCTTATTGGGGACTAACTACAATGAGCAGTTCTTC
>NA|TRBV5-1|NA|TRBJ1-1
CASSLFTGDLTEAFF
TGCGCCAGCAGCTTGTTTACGGGAGATTTAACTGAAGCTTTCTTT
>NA|TRBV7-6|TRBD2|TRBJ2-2
CASSAMLAGVGAGELFF
TGTGCCAGCAGCGCCATGCTAGCGGGAGTCGGGGCCGGGGAGCTGTTTTTT
>once|TRBV11-3|TRBD1|TRBJ2-7
CASSTPTGQPEQYF
TGTGCCAGCAGCACCCCGACAGGGCAGCCTGAGCAGTACTTC
>NA|TRBV5-4|TRBD2|TRBJ2-2
CASSGGTSGGNTGELFF
TGTGCCAGCAGCGGCGGGACTAGCGGTGGGAACACCGGGGAGCTGTTTTTT
>NA|TRBV6-5|NA|TRBJ1-2
CASSYSIYSYGYTF
TGTGCCAGCAGTTACTCGATTTACAGCTATGGCTACACCTTC
>NA|TRBV6-5|NA|TRBJ1-3
CASSYSGDGSGNTIYF
TGTGCCAGCAGTTACTCAGGGGATGGCTCTGGAAACACCATATATTTT
>once|TRBV5-8|TRBD1|TRBJ1-2
CASSSGQGMVYGYTF
TGTGCCAGCAGCTCAGGACAGGGGATGGTCTATGGCTACACCTTC
>NA|TRBV28|NA|TRBJ1-1
CASTSSGGGNTEAFF
TGTGCCAGCACTTCAAGCGGGGGAGGGAACACTGAAGCTTTCTTT
>once|TRBV28|NA|TRBJ1-4
CASRPQVNEKLFF
TGTGCCAGCCGCCCGCAGGTTAATGAAAAACTGTTTTTT
>NA|TRBV29-1|NA|TRBJ1-5
CSVTQGGSDQPQHF
TGCAGCGTTACCCAGGGAGGGAGCGATCAGCCCCAGCATTTT
>NA|TRBV9|NA|TRBJ2-5
CASSVADWPQETQYF
TGTGCCAGCAGCGTAGCGGACTGGCCACAGGAGACCCAGTACTTC
>NA|TRBV15|NA|TRBJ2-5
CATSAHRAHQETQYF
TGTGCCACCAGCGCACACAGGGCCCACCAAGAGACCCAGTACTTC
>NA|TRBV5-1|TRBD1|TRBJ1-1
CASSLGDRDFAFF
TGCGCCAGCAGCTTAGGGGACAGGGACTTCGCTTTCTTT
>NA|TRBV7-9|TRBD1|TRBJ2-7
CASSKSGTEYEQYF
TGTGCCAGCAGCAAATCTGGGACAGAGTACGAGCAGTACTTC
>NA|TRBV6-5|NA|TRBJ1-6
CASSYRSGIGYSPLHF
TGTGCCAGCAGTTACCGGTCGGGTATCGGGTATTCACCCCTCCACTTT
>NA|TRBV2|NA|TRBJ2-7
CASSEGQYRYEQYF
TGTGCCAGCAGTGAAGGACAGTATCGTTACGAGCAGTACTTC
>NA|TRBV6-6|NA|TRBJ1-2
CASSYSLAGSLYGYTF
TGTGCCAGCAGTTACTCCCTCGCGGGGTCGCTCTATGGCTACACCTTC
>NA|TRBV10-3|TRBD1|TRBJ2-5
CAISRTGREEETQYF
TGTGCCATCAGTCGGACAGGGAGAGAAGAAGAGACCCAGTACTTC
>NA|TRBV19|NA|TRBJ1-5
CASSTLRGQPQHF
TGTGCCAGTAGTACCCTCCGGGGACAGCCCCAGCATTTT
>NA|TRBV11-3|NA|TRBJ1-5
CASSLTGGSDQPQHF
TGTGCCAGCAGCTTAACGGGGGGGTCGGATCAGCCCCAGCATTTT
>once|TRBV30|TRBD1|TRBJ1-6
CAWSSTDRDRGSPLHF
TGTGCCTGGAGTTCTACAGACCGGGACAGGGGATCACCCCTCCACTTT
>once|TRBV10-3|TRBD2|TRBJ2-7
CAMRPGGVSSYEQYF
TGTGCCATGCGGCCCGGGGGGGTGAGCTCCTACGAGCAGTACTTC
>once|TRBV9|TRBD2|TRBJ2-7
CASICSGRAYEQYF
TGTGCCAGCATATGTAGCGGGAGGGCCTACGAGCAGTACTTC
>NA|TRBV10-1|NA|TRBJ1-4
CASKAGRLVWDHEKLFF
TGCGCCAGCAAGGCAGGGAGGTTAGTTTGGGACCATGAAAAACTGTTTTTT
>NA|TRBV5-1|NA|TRBJ2-3
CASTLGDGQPNTDTQYF
TGCGCCAGCACCTTGGGGGATGGACAACCTAACACAGATACGCAGTATTTT
>NA|TRBV28|NA|TRBJ2-2
CASSDGANTGELFF
TGTGCCAGCAGTGACGGGGCGAACACCGGGGAGCTGTTTTTT
>NA|TRBV11-2|TRBD1|TRBJ1-3
CASSPGQASGNTIYF
TGTGCCAGCAGCCCGGGACAGGCCTCTGGAAACACCATATATTTT
>NA|TRBV28|NA|TRBJ1-1
CASSFPGYEVFF
TGTGCCAGCAGTTTTCCAGGGTACGAGGTTTTCTTT
>NA|TRBV5-1|NA|TRBJ1-2
CASSLSAEYGYTF
TGCGCCAGCAGTTTATCGGCGGAGTATGGCTACACCTTC
>once|TRBV5-4|NA|TRBJ2-3
CASSSPGAWNLNTQYF
TGTGCCAGCAGCTCCCCGGGAGCCTGGAATTTGAATACGCAGTATTTT
>NA|TRBV5-1|TRBD2|TRBJ2-1
CASIGGRAGNEQFF
TGCGCCAGCATAGGCGGGAGGGCCGGGAATGAGCAGTTCTTC
>NA|TRBV6-6|TRBD2|TRBJ2-3
CASSPTSPTQYF
TGTGCCAGCAGCCCGACTAGCCCTACGCAGTATTTT
>few|TRBV6-5|TRBD1|TRBJ2-2
CASRGQTNTGELFF
TGTGCCAGCAGGGGACAGACGAACACCGGGGAGCTGTTTTTT
>NA|TRBV5-1|TRBD1|TRBJ2-2
CASSLAVGTGGFGELFF
TGCGCCAGCAGCTTGGCGGTCGGGACAGGGGGCTTCGGGGAGCTGTTTTTT
>NA|TRBV11-2|NA|TRBJ2-7
CASSSSGYEQYF
TGTGCCAGCAGCTCCTCAGGGTACGAGCAGTACTTC
>NA|TRBV25-1|NA|TRBJ1-2
CASSEGAGYGYTF
TGTGCCAGCAGTGAAGGCGCAGGGTATGGCTACACCTTC
>NA|TRBV2|TRBD1|TRBJ1-2
CASSASGQVNYGYTF
TGTGCCAGCAGTGCTTCGGGACAGGTTAACTATGGCTACACCTTC
>NA|TRBV7-9|NA|TRBJ1-1
CASSTAGTMNTEAFF
TGTGCCAGCAGCACTGCCGGGACTATGAACACTGAAGCTTTCTTT
>NA|TRBV28|TRBD2|TRBJ2-2
CASSLTGGGAGELFF
TGTGCCAGCAGTTTAACGGGAGGAGGAGCCGGGGAGCTGTTTTTT
>once|TRBV10-3|TRBD2|TRBJ2-1
CAISGWPGLNNEQFF
TGTGCCATCAGTGGCTGGCCGGGACTAAACAATGAGCAGTTCTTC
>NA|TRBV7-6|TRBD1|TRBJ1-1
CASSLGDRLNTEAFF
TGTGCCAGCAGCTTAGGGGACAGGCTGAACACTGAAGCTTTCTTT
>NA|TRBV28|NA|TRBJ1-2
CASSLAGQRYGYTF
TGTGCCAGCAGTTTAGCCGGACAGCGCTATGGCTACACCTTC
>NA|TRBV28|TRBD1|TRBJ2-7
CASSLGGQGGWGEQYF
TGTGCCAGCAGTTTAGGCGGACAGGGAGGATGGGGGGAGCAGTACTTC
>NA|TRBV7-9|NA|TRBJ1-2
CASSSEGPGFSYGYTF
TGTGCCAGCAGCTCAGAAGGTCCGGGGTTCAGCTATGGCTACACCTTC
>NA|TRBV14|TRBD1|TRBJ1-2
CASSRGQGYGYTF
TGTGCCAGCAGCCGAGGACAGGGCTATGGCTACACCTTC
>few|TRBV4-1|NA|TRBJ1-5
CASSQEIRQPQHF
TGCGCCAGCAGCCAAGAGATCAGGCAGCCCCAGCATTTT